These 14 T cell receptor beta chains share one sample of origin, sequenced in a study of identical twins. TCRdb re-analysed the 5' RACE reads in MiXCR, keeping a single row per CDR3 protein. The sample contains a few hundred thousand distinct CDR3 sequences, about 8.5% of which appear only once. These data were likewise used in another study, on yellow fever vaccine responses in identical twins.

Sequencing was performed on CD8+ T cells sorted from blood. The source of these receptors is a woman aged 18-29 years in good health.

This clonotype was detected a few times. CDR3 nucleotide sequence: TGCGCCAGCAGCTTAGCGGGACAGGGTTACTACGAGCAGTACTTC. It yields the protein CASSLAGQGYYEQYF. The chain is built from TRBV5-1 and TRBJ2-7; 9 bases fit TRBD1. The CDR3 runs to 15 residues. CDR1 and CDR2 (germline): SGHRS, YFSETQ. V lost 2 bases to trimming and J lost 3 bases; unmatched junction nucleotides: 6.

The sample holds many counts of this clonotype. The chain is built from TRBV29-1 and TRBJ2-1, with no clear D. V was cut by 5 bases and J by 4 bases, with 3 bases left in between. CDR3 length: 10 residues. Germline CDR1 SQVTM, CDR2 ANQGSEA. CDR3 in DNA: TGCAGCGTTCGTTACAATGAGCAGTTCTTC. Its translation: CSVRYNEQFF.

The chain joins TRBV11-3 to TRBJ2-5; 11 bases are shared with TRBD2. The CDR3 covers 16 residues. Looked up from germline, CDR1 is SGHNT and CDR2 is YENEEA. Germline trimming cut 1 base from V and 13 bases from J; bases unmatched to any gene: 14. The CDR3 loop is CASSLGLASGRPRRYF. The DNA of the CDR3 is TGTGCCAGCAGCTTAGGCCTCGCTAGCGGGAGGCCTCGAAGGTACTTC. Filled out from reference TRBV11-3 and TRBJ2-5, the complete variable domain reads EAGVVQSPRYKIIEKKQPVAFWCNPISGHNTLYWYLQNLGQGPELLIRYENEEAVDDSQLPKDRFSAERLKGVDSTLKIQPAELGDSAVYLCASSLGLASGRPRRYFGPGTRLLVL.

This clonotype was seen ten or more times. V and J are TRBV20-1 and TRBJ2-7; tentative D call: TRBD2 (6 bases). This CDR3 region has 14 residues. The ends were cut back, 3 bases at V and 3 bases at J, with 15 bases in the middle. CDR1 and CDR2 from the germline V gene are DFQATT and SNEGSKA (reference sequence). The CDR3 sequence: CSASPPSEVYEQYF. CDR3 bases: TGCAGTGCTAGTCCCCCTAGCGAGGTCTACGAGCAGTACTTC.

This chain links TRBV19 with TRBJ2-7, with a tentative D call TRBD1 (5 bases). Trimming left V 4 bases short and J 0 bases short, with 13 bases between. CDR3 length equals 15 residues. Germline CDR1 is LNHDA and CDR2 is SQIVND (reference sequence). CDR3 bases: TGTGCCAGTAGTACGACAGTGGCAAGCTCCTACGAGCAGTACTTC. Protein product: CASSTTVASSYEQYF.

The chain is built from TRBV29-1 and TRBJ2-7; 7 bases fit TRBD2. This CDR3 contains 14 residues. Germline values: CDR1 SQVTM, CDR2 ANQGSEA. J was trimmed by 5 bases and V by 0 bases; bases with no gene match: 7. DNA for the CDR3: TGCAGCGTTGAAGATCAGAGGGAGGGCAACGAGCAGTACTTC. Translated, it gives CSVEDQREGNEQYF.

Many counts were recorded for this clonotype. This chain links TRBV7-9 with TRBJ2-1; 7 bases match TRBD1. The CDR3 contains 14 residues. Germline loops: CDR1 SEHNR, CDR2 FQNEAQ (reference sequence). Germline trimming cut 3 bases from V and 5 bases from J; bases unmatched to any gene: 4. The CDR3 here is CASSFGTANNEQFF. CDR3 nucleotides: TGTGCCAGCAGCTTTGGGACAGCCAACAATGAGCAGTTCTTC.

This clonotype appeared a few times. The chain joins TRBV3-1 to TRBJ2-2, with 14 bases matching TRBD2. The CDR3 runs 17 residues. V lost 10 bases and J lost 5; bases outside the gene matches: 12. Per the germline V gene, CDR1 is LGHDT and CDR2 is YNNKEL (reference sequence). The DNA of the CDR3 is TGTGCCACTTCGCTGGGACTAGCGGGAGAAACGACCGGGGAGCTGTTTTTT. Translated, it gives CATSLGLAGETTGELFF. The variable domain in full, with the rest retrieved from reference TRBV3-1 and TRBJ2-2, is DTAVSQTPKYLVTQMGNDKSIKCEQNLGHDTMYWYKQDSKKFLKIMFSYNNKELIINETVPNRFSPKSPDKAHLNLHINSLELGDSAVYFCATSLGLAGETTGELFFGEGSRLTVL.

This chain uses TRBV14 with TRBJ2-7; no definite D call. Trimming removed 1 base from V and 3 bases from J, with 7 bases in between. CDR1 SGHDN and CDR2 FVKESK come from the germline V gene. The length of the CDR3 is 13 residues. CDR3 protein: CASSQVKDYEQYF. The CDR3 bases are TGTGCCAGCAGCCAAGTCAAGGACTACGAGCAGTACTTC.

The chain recombines TRBV2 with TRBJ2-1; 11 bases match TRBD2. In germline, CDR1 is SNHLY, CDR2 FYNNEI. V shed 6 bases, J shed 0 bases, and the junction held 1 base outside the gene matches. CDR3 length equals 15 residues. The CDR3 loop reads CASRGLADSYNEQFF. Here the CDR3 DNA reads TGTGCCAGCAGGGGACTAGCGGACTCCTACAATGAGCAGTTCTTC.

In this sample, this clonotype turned up a few times. The chain is built from TRBV4-2 and TRBJ2-2, with D unresolved. CDR1 and CDR2 from the germline V gene are LGHNA and YNFKEQ. The CDR3 sequence is 14 residues long. V gave up 1 base and J gave up 8 bases, with 11 bases separating them. The CDR3: CASSQGVSGGELFF. For the CDR3, the DNA is TGTGCCAGCAGCCAAGGTGTGTCCGGTGGGGAGCTGTTTTTT.

The chain recombines TRBV24-1 with TRBJ2-3; maybe TRBD1 (5 bases). The germline V gene has CDR1 KGHDR and CDR2 SFDVKD. The CDR3 is 15 residues long. V was pared by 3 bases and J by 2 bases, with 11 bases between. The CDR3 DNA reads TGTGCCACCAGTGATCCGGCAGGGCCCACAGATACGCAGTATTTT. Translated: CATSDPAGPTDTQYF.

This clonotype was seen ten or more times. The junction and the germline gene differ at one end; a read error may be behind it. This chain uses TRBV27 with TRBJ2-1; D gene uncertain. This CDR3 comprises 13 residues. CDR1 is MNHEY, CDR2 SMNVEV, per germline (reference sequence). In DNA form, the CDR3 reads TGCGCCAGCAGCTTTGGCTCCTACAATGAGCAGTTCTTC. Its translation is CASSFGSYNEQFF.

This clonotype has a count of ten or more. V is TRBV29-1 and J is TRBJ2-1, with TRBD2 as a possible D gene (6 bases). V lost 0 bases, J lost 0 bases, and 21 bases lay in between. Germline V CDR1 and CDR2: SQVTM, ANQGSEA. CDR3 length equals 19 residues. This CDR3 is CSVEDFPSTAGSSYNEQFF. CDR3 nucleotide sequence: TGCAGCGTTGAAGATTTTCCGTCCACCGCGGGAAGCTCCTACAATGAGCAGTTCTTC.